This T cell receptor (beta chain) originates from a study of blood T cell repertoires in COVID-19. Produced via immunoSEQ multiplex PCR; TCRdb's table is partial and in-frame only. The sample includes a few hundred thousand clones, roughly 87% seen only once; the top ten take about 9.3%. V shed 2 bases, J shed 0 bases, and the junction held 5 bases outside the gene matches. There are 16 residues in the CDR3. Germline V CDR1 and CDR2: LGHNA, YSLEER. The chain links TRBV4-3 to TRBJ1-1; 8 bases are a match to TRBD1. The source is a man younger than 30 with acute COVID-19. The sequenced sample was PBMCs or T cells enriched from blood (not recorded which). CDR3: CASSQTDRDLNTEAFF. The CDR3, as DNA: TGCGCCAGCAGCCAAACGGACAGGGATTTGAACACTGAAGCTTTCTTT.